This entry describes one T cell receptor beta chain. Those enrolled in Seattle joined during active infection and were followed longitudinally afterward. The V and J ends lost 6 bases and 11 bases, in that order; junction bases with no gene match: 8. The CDR3 is 12 residues long. CDR1 and CDR2 from the germline V gene are ENHRY and SYGVKD. TCRdb keeps only in-frame clones here, not all; method: immunoSEQ multiplex PCR. The profile shows approximately 260,000 clones, 85% to 90% of them singletons. These data belong to a study of blood T cell repertoires in COVID-19. Study background: Samples representing acute and convalescent COVID-19 were sourced from the United States, Italy and Spain.

The chain links TRBV10-3 to TRBJ1-1, with 8 bases matching TRBD1. The sample was peripheral blood. This TCR was sampled from an older woman with COVID-19, enrolled during active disease. CDR3: CAIRGADRAAFF. CDR3 nucleotide sequence: TGTGCCATCAGAGGCGCGGACAGGGCGGCTTTCTTT.